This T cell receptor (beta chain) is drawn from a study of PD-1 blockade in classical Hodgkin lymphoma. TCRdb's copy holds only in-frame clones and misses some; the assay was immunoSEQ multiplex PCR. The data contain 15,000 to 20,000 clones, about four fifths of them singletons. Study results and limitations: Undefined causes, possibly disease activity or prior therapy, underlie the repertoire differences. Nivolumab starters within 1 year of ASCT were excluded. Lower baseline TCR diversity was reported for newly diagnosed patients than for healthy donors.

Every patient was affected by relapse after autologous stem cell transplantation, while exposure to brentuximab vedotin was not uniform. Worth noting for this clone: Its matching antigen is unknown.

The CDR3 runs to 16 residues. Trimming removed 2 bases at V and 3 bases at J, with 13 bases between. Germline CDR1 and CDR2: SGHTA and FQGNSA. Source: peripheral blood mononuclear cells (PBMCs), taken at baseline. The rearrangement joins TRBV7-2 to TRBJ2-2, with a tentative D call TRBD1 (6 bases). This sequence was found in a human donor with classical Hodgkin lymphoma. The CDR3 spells CASSLHRVGYTGELFF. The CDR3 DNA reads TGTGCCAGCAGCTTACACAGGGTTGGATACACCGGGGAGCTGTTTTTT. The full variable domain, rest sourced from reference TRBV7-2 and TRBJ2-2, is GAGVSQSPSNKVTEKGKDVELRCDPISGHTALYWYRQSLGQGLEFLIYFQGNSAPDKSGLPSDRFSAERTGGSVSTLTIQRTQQEDSAVYLCASSLHRVGYTGELFFGEGSRLTVL.